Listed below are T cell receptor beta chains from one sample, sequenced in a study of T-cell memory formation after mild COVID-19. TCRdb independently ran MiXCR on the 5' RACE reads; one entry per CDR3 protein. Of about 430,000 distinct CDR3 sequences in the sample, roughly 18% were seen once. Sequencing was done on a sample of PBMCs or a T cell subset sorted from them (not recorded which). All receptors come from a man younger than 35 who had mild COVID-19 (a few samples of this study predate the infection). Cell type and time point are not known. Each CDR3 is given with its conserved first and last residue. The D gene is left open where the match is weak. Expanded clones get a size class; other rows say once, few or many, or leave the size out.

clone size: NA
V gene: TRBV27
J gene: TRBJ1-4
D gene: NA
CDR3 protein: CASSSLGEGEEKLFF
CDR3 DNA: TGTGCCAGCAGTTCCCTCGGAGAGGGAGAGGAAAAACTGTTTTTT

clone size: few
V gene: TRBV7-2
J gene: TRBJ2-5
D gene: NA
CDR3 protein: CASSLWGDETQYF
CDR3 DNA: TGTGCCAGCAGCTTATGGGGGGATGAGACCCAGTACTTC

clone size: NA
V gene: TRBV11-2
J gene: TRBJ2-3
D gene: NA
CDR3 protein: CASSLEGPTQYF
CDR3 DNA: TGTGCCAGCAGCTTAGAGGGACCTACGCAGTATTTT

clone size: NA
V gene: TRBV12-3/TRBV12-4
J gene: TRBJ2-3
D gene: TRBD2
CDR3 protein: CASSLSGGRDTQYF
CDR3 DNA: TGTGCCAGCAGCCTTAGCGGGGGGAGGGATACGCAGTATTTT

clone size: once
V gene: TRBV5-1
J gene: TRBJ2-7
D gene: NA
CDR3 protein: CASSLGTAVGYEQYF
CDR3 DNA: TGCGCCAGCAGCTTGGGCACCGCGGTAGGCTACGAGCAGTACTTC

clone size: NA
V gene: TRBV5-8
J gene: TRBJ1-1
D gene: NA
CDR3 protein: CASSVRGMNTEAFF
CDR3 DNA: TGTGCCAGCAGTGTGAGGGGCATGAACACTGAAGCTTTCTTT

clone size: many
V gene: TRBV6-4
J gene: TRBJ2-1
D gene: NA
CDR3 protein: CASSDLGGAGNEQFF
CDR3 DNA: TGTGCCAGCAGTGATCTGGGGGGGGCCGGTAATGAGCAGTTCTTC

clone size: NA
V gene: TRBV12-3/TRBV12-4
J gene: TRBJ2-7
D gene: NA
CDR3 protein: CASSLYIMSSYEQYF
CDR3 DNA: TGTGCCAGCAGTTTGTATATAATGAGCTCCTACGAGCAGTACTTC

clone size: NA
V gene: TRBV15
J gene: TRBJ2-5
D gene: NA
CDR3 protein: CATSRDRAGETQYF
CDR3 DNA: TGTGCCACCAGCAGAGATCGTGCGGGGGAGACCCAGTACTTC

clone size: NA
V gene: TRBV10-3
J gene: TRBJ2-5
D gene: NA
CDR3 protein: CAISRSVQETQYF
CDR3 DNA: TGTGCCATCAGTCGATCTGTTCAAGAGACCCAGTACTTC

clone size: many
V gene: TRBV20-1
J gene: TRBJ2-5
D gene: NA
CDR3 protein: CSARGGALQETQYF
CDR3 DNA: TGCAGTGCTAGGGGGGGTGCCTTACAAGAGACCCAGTACTTC

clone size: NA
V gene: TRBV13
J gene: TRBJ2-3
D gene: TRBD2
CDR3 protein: CASSPSGGAAGDTQYF
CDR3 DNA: TGTGCCAGCAGCCCGAGCGGGGGGGCCGCTGGAGATACGCAGTATTTT

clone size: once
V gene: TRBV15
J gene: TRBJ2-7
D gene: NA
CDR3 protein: CATSIDSSYEQYF
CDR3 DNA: TGTGCCACCAGCATCGACTCCTCCTACGAGCAGTACTTC

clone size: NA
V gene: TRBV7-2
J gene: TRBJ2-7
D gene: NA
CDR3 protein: CASSHGTSPYEQYF
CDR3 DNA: TGTGCCAGCAGCCATGGGACAAGCCCCTACGAGCAGTACTTC

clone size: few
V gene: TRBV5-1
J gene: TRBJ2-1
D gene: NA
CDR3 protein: CASSSGTNSYNEQFF
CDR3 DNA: TGCGCCAGCAGTTCTGGGACAAACTCCTACAATGAGCAGTTCTTC

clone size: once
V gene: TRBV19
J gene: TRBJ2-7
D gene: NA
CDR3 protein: CASSTDGSYEQYF
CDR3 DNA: TGTGCCAGTAGCACGGACGGTTCCTACGAGCAGTACTTC

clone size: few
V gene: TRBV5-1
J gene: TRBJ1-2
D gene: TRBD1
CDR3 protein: CASSLTGVNYGYTF
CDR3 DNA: TGCGCCAGCAGCTTGACAGGGGTTAACTATGGCTACACCTTC

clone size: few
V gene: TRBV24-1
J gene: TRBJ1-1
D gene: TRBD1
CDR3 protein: CATSDPGQGAFF
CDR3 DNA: TGTGCCACCAGTGATCCCGGACAGGGGGCTTTCTTT

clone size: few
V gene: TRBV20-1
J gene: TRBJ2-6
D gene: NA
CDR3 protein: CSARGPSGANVLTF
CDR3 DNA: TGCAGTGCTCGAGGACCATCTGGGGCCAACGTCCTGACTTTC

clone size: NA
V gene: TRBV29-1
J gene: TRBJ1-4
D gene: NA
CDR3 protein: CSVAAGTNEKLFF
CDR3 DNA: TGCAGCGTTGCGGCGGGCACTAATGAAAAACTGTTTTTT

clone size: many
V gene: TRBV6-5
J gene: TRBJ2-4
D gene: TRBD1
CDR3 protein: CASSPRTGEDIQYF
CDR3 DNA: TGTGCCAGCAGCCCCAGGACAGGGGAAGACATTCAGTACTTC

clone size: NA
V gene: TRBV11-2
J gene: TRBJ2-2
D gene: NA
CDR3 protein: CASTQLGWISGELFF
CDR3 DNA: TGTGCCAGCACCCAGCTCGGGTGGATTTCCGGGGAGCTGTTTTTT

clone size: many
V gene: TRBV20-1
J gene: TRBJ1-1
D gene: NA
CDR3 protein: CSAQRYGRGNTEAFF
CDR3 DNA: TGCAGTGCCCAGAGATATGGGCGCGGGAACACTGAAGCTTTCTTT

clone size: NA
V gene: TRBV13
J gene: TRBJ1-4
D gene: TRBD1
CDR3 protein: CASSVRDRNEKLFF
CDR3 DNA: TGTGCCAGCAGCGTCAGGGACAGGAATGAAAAACTGTTTTTT

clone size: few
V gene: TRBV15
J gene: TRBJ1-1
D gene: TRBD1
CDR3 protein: CATSSWDRGYTEAFF
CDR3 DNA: TGTGCCACCAGCAGCTGGGACAGGGGATACACTGAAGCTTTCTTT

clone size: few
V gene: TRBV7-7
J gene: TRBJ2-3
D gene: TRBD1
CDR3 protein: CASSSMGPGQGSDTQYF
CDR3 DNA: TGTGCTAGCAGCTCAATGGGCCCGGGACAGGGCTCAGATACGCAGTATTTT

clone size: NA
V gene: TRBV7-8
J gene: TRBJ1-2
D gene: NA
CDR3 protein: CASSLHSLSYGYTF
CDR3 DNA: TGTGCCAGCAGCTTGCACTCCCTGTCCTATGGCTACACCTTC

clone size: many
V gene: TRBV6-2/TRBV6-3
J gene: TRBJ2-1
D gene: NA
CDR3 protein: CASSYLAGRHEQFF
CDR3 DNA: TGTGCCAGCAGTTACCTGGCGGGGCGGCATGAGCAGTTCTTC

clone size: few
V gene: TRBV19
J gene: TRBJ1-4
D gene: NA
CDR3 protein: CASSRRPNEKLFF
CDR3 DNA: TGTGCCAGTAGCCGGAGACCTAATGAAAAACTGTTTTTT

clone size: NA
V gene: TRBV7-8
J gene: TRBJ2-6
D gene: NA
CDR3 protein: CASSSTTYVSGANVLTF
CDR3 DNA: TGTGCCAGCAGCTCGACGACGTACGTCTCTGGGGCCAACGTCCTGACTTTC

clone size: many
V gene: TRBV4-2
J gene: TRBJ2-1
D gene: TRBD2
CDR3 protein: CASSQGAGTSRSYNEQFF
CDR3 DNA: TGTGCCAGCAGCCAGGGGGCCGGGACTAGCCGATCCTACAATGAGCAGTTCTTC

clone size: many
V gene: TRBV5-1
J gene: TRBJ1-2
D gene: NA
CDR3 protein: CASSAQGRGNYGYTF
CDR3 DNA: TGCGCCAGCAGCGCGCAGGGCCGAGGAAACTATGGCTACACCTTC

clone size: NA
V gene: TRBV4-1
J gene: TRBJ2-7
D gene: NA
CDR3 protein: CASSYTSSYEQYF
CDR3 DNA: TGCGCCAGCAGCTATACCAGCTCCTACGAGCAGTACTTC

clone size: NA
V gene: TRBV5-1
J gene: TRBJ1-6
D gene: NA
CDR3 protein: CASSSGAQVNSPLHF
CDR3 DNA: TGCGCCAGCAGCTCCGGGGCTCAGGTCAATTCACCCCTCCACTTT

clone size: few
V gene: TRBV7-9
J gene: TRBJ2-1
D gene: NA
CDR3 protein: CASSPPADEQFF
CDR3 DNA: TGTGCCAGCAGCCCCCCGGCGGATGAGCAGTTCTTC

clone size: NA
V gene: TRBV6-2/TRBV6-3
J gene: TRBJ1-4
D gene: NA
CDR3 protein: CASNPLSDRRNEKLFF
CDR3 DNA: TGTGCCAGCAACCCCCTCTCGGACCGACGTAATGAAAAACTGTTTTTT

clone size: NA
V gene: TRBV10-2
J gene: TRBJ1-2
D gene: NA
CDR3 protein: CASSDRLPDYGYTF
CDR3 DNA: TGCGCCAGCAGTGACCGTCTGCCTGACTATGGCTACACCTTC

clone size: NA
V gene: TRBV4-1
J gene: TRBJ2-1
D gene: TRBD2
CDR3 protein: CASSLHGGSSYNEQFF
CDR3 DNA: TGCGCCAGCAGCCTCCACGGGGGGTCCTCCTACAATGAGCAGTTCTTC

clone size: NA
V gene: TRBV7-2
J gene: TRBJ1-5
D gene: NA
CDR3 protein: CASSFFRNNQPQHF
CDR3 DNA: TGTGCCAGCAGCTTCTTTAGGAACAATCAGCCCCAGCATTTT

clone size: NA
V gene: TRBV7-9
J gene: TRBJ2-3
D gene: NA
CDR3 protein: CASITYSDPGGDTQYF
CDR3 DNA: TGTGCCAGCATCACCTACTCGGACCCAGGCGGAGATACGCAGTATTTT

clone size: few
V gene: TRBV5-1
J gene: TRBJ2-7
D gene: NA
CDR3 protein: CASSGVVGGSYEQYF
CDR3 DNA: TGCGCCAGCAGCGGGGTAGTGGGCGGCTCCTACGAGCAGTACTTC

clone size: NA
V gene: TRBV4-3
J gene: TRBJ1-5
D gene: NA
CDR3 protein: CASSQEAGRQPQHF
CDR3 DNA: TGCGCCAGCAGCCAAGAGGCAGGGCGACAGCCCCAGCATTTT